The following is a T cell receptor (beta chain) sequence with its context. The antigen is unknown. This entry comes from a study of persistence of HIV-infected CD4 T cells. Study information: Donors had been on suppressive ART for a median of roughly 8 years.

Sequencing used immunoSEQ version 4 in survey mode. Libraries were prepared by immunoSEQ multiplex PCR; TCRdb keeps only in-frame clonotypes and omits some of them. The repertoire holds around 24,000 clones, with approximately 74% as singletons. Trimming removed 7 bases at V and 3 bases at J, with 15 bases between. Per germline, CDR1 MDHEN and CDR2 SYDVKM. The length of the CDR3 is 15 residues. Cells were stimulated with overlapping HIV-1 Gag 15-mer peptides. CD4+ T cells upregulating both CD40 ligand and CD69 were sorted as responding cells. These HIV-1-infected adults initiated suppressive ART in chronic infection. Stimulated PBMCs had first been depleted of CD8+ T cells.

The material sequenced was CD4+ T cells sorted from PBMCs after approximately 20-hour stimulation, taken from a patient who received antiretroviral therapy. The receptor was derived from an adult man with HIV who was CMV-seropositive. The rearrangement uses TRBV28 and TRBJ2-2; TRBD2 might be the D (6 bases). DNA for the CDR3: TGTGCCAGCAAGAGACTAGTCCTTCACACCGGGGAGCTGTTTTTT. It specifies CASKRLVLHTGELFF.